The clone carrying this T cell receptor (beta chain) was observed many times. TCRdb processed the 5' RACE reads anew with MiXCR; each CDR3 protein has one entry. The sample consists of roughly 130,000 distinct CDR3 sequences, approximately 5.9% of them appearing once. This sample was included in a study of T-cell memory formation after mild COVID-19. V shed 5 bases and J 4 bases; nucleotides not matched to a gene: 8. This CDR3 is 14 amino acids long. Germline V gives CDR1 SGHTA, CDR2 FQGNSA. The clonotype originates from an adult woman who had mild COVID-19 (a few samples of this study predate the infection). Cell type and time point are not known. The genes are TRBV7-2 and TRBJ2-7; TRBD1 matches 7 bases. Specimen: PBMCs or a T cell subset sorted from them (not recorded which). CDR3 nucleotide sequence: TGTGCCAGCAGCCCCACGACAGGGCTTTACGAGCAGTACTTC. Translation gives CASSPTTGLYEQYF.